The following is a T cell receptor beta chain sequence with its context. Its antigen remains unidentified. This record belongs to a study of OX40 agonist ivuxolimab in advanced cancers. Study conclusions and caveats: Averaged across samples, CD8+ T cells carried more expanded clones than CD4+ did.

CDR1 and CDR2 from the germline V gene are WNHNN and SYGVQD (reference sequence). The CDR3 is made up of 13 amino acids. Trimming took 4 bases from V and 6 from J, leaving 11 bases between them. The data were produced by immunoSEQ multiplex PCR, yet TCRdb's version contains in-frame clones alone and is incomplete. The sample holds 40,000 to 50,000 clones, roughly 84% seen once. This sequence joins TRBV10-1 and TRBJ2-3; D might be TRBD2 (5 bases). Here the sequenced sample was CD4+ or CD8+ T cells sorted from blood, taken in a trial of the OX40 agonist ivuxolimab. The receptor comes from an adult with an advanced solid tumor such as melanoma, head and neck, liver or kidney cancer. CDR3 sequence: CASSAITGDTQYF. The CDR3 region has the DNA TGCGCCAGCAGTGCCATCACGGGGGATACGCAGTATTTT.